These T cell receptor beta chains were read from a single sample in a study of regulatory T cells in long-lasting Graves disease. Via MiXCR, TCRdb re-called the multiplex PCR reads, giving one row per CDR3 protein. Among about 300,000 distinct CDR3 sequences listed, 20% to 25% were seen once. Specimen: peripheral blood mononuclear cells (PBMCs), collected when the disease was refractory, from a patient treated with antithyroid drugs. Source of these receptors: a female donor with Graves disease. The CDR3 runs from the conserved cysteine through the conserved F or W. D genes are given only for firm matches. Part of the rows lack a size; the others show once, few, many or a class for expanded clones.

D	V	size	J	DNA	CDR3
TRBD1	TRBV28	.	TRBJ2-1	TGTGCCAGCAGTTTACGAGGACAGGGCCTCTACAATGAGCAGTTCTTC	CASSLRGQGLYNEQFF
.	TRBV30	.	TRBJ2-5	TGTGCCTGGGGGGAAAAAGAGACCCAGTACTTC	CAWGEKETQYF
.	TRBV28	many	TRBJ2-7	TGTGCCAGCGGGCGGAGCCTCTCCTACGAGCAGTACTTC	CASGRSLSYEQYF
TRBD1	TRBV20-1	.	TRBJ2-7	TGCAGTGCTAGTAATGCCGGGACAGGGTTCCACGAGCAGTACTTC	CSASNAGTGFHEQYF
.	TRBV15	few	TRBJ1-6	TGTGCCACCAGCAGAGATAAGGGCAGCTCCTATAATTCACCCCTCCACTTT	CATSRDKGSSYNSPLHF
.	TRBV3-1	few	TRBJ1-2	TGTGCCAGCAGCCAAGTGCAGGGAGGAGGCTACACCTTC	CASSQVQGGGYTF
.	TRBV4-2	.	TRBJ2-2	TGTGCCAGCAGCCAAATATGGAAGGGCCGAAACACCGGGGAGCTGTTTTTT	CASSQIWKGRNTGELFF
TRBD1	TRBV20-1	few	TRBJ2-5	TGCAGTGCTAGAGATCGGGGTACAGGGGCGGAGACCCAGTACTTC	CSARDRGTGAETQYF
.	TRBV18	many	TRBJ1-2	TGTGCCAGCTCACCAGGGATAGGAACAGACTATGGCTACACCTTC	CASSPGIGTDYGYTF
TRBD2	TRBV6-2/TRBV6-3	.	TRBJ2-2	TGTGCCAGCAGTTACTTGAGCGGGAGCGACACCGGGGAGCTGTTTTTT	CASSYLSGSDTGELFF
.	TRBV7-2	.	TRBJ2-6	TGTGCCAGCAGCTTATCGTCGGGCAGCGGGCCCCTCTCTGGGGCCAACGTCCTGACTTTC	CASSLSSGSGPLSGANVLTF
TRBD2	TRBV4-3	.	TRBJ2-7	TGCGCCAGCAGCTGGCTAGCGGGTCTCCCCTCCTACGAGCAGTACTTC	CASSWLAGLPSYEQYF
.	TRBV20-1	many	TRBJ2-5	TGCAGTGCGCAACGACAGGTCGGAGAGACCCAGTACTTC	CSAQRQVGETQYF
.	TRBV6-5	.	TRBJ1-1	TGTGCCAGCAGTTCCCCCCAGGGGCCTGAAGCTTTCTTT	CASSSPQGPEAFF
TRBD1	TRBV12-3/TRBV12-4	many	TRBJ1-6	TGTGCCAGCAGTCGACAGGGTTTGGAGTCACCCCTCCACTTT	CASSRQGLESPLHF
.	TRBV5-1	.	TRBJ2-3	TGCGCCAGCAGCCCGGATATGATGGAAACAGATACGCAGTATTTT	CASSPDMMETDTQYF
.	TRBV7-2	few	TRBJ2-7	TGTGCCAGCAGCTACCGTCTCACCTACGAGCAGTACTTC	CASSYRLTYEQYF
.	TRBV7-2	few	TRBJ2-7	TGTGCCAGCAGCACCTTGACAACAGCCTACGAGCAGTACTTC	CASSTLTTAYEQYF
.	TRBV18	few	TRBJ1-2	TGTGCCAGCTCACCCAATGAAGGCTACACCTTC	CASSPNEGYTF
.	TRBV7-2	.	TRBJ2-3	TGTGCCAGCAGCTACGAACAGAACACAGATACGCAGTATTTT	CASSYEQNTDTQYF
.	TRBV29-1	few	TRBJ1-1	TGCAGCGTTGTGGTCGGGATAACGAACACTGAAGCTTTCTTT	CSVVVGITNTEAFF
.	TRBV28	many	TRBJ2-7	TGTGCCAGCAGTCGAGCGCAATACGAGCAGTACTTC	CASSRAQYEQYF
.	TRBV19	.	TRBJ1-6	TGTGCCAGTAGTATAAAGATGGGGGATTCACCCCTCCACTTT	CASSIKMGDSPLHF
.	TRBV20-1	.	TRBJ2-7	TGCAGTGCTAGAGACGGGCGACTTAAGGCCAATCCTCGACTCTACGAGCAGTACTTC	CSARDGRLKANPRLYEQYF
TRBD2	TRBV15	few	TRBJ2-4	TGTGCCACCAGCAGAGAGTCGATCGCGGGGAGGGACATTCAGTACTTC	CATSRESIAGRDIQYF
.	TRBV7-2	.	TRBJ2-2	TGTGCCAGCAGCTCCGACAGCGCCCCCGGGGAGCTGTTTTTT	CASSSDSAPGELFF
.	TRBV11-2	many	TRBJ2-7	TGTGCCAGCAGCATATCAGGGGTCACTCCCCACGAGCAGTACTTC	CASSISGVTPHEQYF
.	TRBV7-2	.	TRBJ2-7	TGTGCCAGCAGCTATAACACCCAAGGCCCCTACGAGCAGTACTTC	CASSYNTQGPYEQYF
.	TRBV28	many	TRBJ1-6	TGTGCCAGCAGAGCGGGTCTTACGGCGTCACCCCTCCACTTT	CASRAGLTASPLHF
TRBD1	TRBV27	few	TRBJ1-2	TGTGCCAGCAGTCGTTATCCGGGGACAGGGCGAGGTGGCTACACCTTC	CASSRYPGTGRGGYTF
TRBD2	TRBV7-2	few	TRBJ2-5	TGTGCCAGCAGCGAAGCGACTAGCGGGACCCAAGAGACCCAGTACTTC	CASSEATSGTQETQYF
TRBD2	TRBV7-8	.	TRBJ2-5	TGTGCCAGCAGACCAACCGGGACTAGCGACCGGGAGACCCAGTACTTC	CASRPTGTSDRETQYF
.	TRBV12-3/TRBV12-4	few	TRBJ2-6	TGTGCCGTACGAATGGCTGGGGCCAACGTCCTGACTTTC	CAVRMAGANVLTF
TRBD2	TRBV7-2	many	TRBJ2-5	TGTGCCAGCAGCTTAGGACCCCTAGCGGGCCTTCAAGAGACCCAGTACTTC	CASSLGPLAGLQETQYF
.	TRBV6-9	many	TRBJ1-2	TGTGCCAGCAGTTACTCTGGCGGTGCAGGGGATTATGGCTACACCTTC	CASSYSGGAGDYGYTF
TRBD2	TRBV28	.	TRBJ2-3	TGTGCCAGCAGTTTTTACAGCCGCCTCCGGGGCGGGAGGGCAGATACGCAGTATTTT	CASSFYSRLRGGRADTQYF
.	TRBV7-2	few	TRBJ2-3	TGTGCCAGCAGCTTATTCGGGCCCAGGGTACGGGTTACAGATACGCAGTATTTT	CASSLFGPRVRVTDTQYF
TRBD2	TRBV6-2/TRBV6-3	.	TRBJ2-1	TGTGCCAGCAGTGAGGGACTAGCGGGACCTGAGCAGTTCTTC	CASSEGLAGPEQFF
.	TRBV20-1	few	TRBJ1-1	TGCAGTGCTAGTTCGGTGGGAGGAATCACTGAAGCTTTCTTT	CSASSVGGITEAFF
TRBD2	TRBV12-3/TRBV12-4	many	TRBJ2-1	TGTGCCAGCAGCTCAAGGATACTAGCGGGAGTATTGGCGAATGAGCAGTTCTTC	CASSSRILAGVLANEQFF
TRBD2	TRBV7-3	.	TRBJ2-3	TGTGCCAGCAGCCCCCGCGGGGGAACGCAGTATTTT	CASSPRGGTQYF
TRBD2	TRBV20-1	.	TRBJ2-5	TGCAGTGCTAGAGATCTCGGACTAGCAGGTGGAGAGACCCAGTACTTC	CSARDLGLAGGETQYF
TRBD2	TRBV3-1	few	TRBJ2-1	TGTGCCAGCAGCCAGGACACTAGCGGGGGCTCCTACAATGAGCAGTTCTTC	CASSQDTSGGSYNEQFF
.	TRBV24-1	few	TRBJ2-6	TGTGCCACCGGCAGCTCTGGGGCCAACGTCCTGACTTTC	CATGSSGANVLTF
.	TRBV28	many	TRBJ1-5	TGTGCCAGCAGTTCACTTAACAGGGGCAATCAGCCCCAGCATTTT	CASSSLNRGNQPQHF
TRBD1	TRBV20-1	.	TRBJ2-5	TGCAGTGCTACGACAGGGGTGGGTTTAGGAGAGACCCAGTACTTC	CSATTGVGLGETQYF
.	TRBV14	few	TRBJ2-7	TGTGCCAGCAGCCCCCTGGGGCGCCGGGTGGACGAGCAGTACTTC	CASSPLGRRVDEQYF
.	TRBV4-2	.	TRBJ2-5	TGTGCCAGCAGCCAAGATTTTAGCGGACAAGAGACCCAGTACTTC	CASSQDFSGQETQYF
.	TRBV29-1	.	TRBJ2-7	TGCAGCGGGCAGGGCGGTTACGAGCAGTACTTC	CSGQGGYEQYF
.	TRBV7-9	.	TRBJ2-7	TGTGCCAGCAGCTTAGAGGAAGAGCAGTACTTC	CASSLEEEQYF
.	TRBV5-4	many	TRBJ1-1	TGTGCCAGCAGCTTTTGGGGGCAGGTTGAAGCTTTCTTT	CASSFWGQVEAFF
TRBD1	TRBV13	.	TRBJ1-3	TGTGCCAGCAGTTATGTAACCCCGGGACAGGGTTCCGGAAACACCATGTATTTT	CASSYVTPGQGSGNTMYF
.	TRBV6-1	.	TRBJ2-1	TGTGCCAGCCAGTGGTCCCTCAGCTCCTACAATGAGCAGTTCTTC	CASQWSLSSYNEQFF
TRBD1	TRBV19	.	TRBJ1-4	TGTGCCAGTAGTGGGAAGACAGGGGGCGATGAAAAACTGTTTTTT	CASSGKTGGDEKLFF